The 3 T cell receptor beta chains presented below share a single source sample, sequenced in a study of cytomegalovirus exposure and HLA in healthy donors. Primers for the PCR totalled 60 Vbeta and 13 Jbeta. The method was immunoSEQ multiplex PCR; TCRdb's version includes in-frame clones alone and lacks a portion of them. Altogether about 200,000 clones are present, approximately 81% being singletons, with the ten largest covering approximately 2.9%. Sequencing was carried out using PBMCs. The source of these receptors is a man aged 30 to 39 in good health and CMV-seronegative.

V and J are TRBV7-9 and TRBJ2-2, with a tentative D call TRBD2 (6 bases). Looked up from germline, CDR1 is SEHNR and CDR2 is FQNEAQ (reference sequence). V was cut by 9 bases and J by 6 bases, with 14 bases left in between. The CDR3 contains 13 residues. The CDR3 DNA reads as TGTGCCAGTACGGGGGAATTGGCCGGGGAGCTGTTTTTT. Translating it yields CASTGELAGELFF.

The V and J genes are TRBV7-2 and TRBJ2-5; 14 positions match TRBD2. CDR3 length: 15 residues. The germline gives CDR1 SGHTA, CDR2 FQGNSA. V was pared by 5 bases and J by 6 bases, with 5 bases of the junction left unmatched. The CDR3 spells CASSPWTSGGKTQYF. CDR3 DNA sequence: TGTGCCAGCAGCCCTTGGACTAGCGGGGGGAAGACCCAGTACTTC.

V and J are TRBV7-2 and TRBJ2-1; 7 bases line up with TRBD2. Trimming removed 4 bases from V and 5 bases from J; junction bases left unmatched: 5. This CDR3 comprises 14 residues. Germline CDR1 reads SGHTA; CDR2 reads FQGNSA. In DNA, the CDR3 is TGTGCCAGCAGCTCCCCTAGCGGAAACAATGAGCAGTTCTTC. It is translated as CASSSPSGNNEQFF.